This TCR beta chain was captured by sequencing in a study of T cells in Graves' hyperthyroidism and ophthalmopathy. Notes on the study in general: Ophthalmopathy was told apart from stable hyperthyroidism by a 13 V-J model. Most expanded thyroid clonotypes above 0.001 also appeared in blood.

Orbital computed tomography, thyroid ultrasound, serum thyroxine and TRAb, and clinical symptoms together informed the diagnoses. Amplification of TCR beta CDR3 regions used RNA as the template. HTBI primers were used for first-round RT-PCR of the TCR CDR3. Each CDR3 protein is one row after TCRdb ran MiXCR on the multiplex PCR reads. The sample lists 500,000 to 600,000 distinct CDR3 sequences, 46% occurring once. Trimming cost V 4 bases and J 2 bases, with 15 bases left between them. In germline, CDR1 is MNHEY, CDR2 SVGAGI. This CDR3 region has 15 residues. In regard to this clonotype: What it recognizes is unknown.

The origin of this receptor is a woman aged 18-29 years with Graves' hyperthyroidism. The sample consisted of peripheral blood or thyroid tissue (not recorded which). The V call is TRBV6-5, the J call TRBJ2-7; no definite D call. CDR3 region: CASSLILAAPYEQYF. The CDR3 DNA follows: TGTGCCAGCAGTTTAATTCTGGCGGCCCCCTACGAGCAGTACTTC.